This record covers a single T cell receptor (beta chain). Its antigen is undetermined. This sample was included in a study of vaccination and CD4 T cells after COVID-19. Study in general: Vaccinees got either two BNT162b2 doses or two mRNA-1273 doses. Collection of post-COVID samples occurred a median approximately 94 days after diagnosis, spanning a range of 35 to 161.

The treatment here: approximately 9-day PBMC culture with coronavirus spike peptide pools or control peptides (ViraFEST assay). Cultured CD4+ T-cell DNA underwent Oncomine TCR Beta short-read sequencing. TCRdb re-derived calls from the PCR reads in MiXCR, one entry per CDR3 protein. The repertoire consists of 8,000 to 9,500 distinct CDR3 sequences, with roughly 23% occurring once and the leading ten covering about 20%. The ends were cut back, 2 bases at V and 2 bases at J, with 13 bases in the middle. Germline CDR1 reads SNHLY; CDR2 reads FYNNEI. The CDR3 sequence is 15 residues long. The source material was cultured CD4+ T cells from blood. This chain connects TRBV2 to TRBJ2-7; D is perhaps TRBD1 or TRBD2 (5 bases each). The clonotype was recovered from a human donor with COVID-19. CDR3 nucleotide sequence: TGTGCCAGCAGTGAACGCATCGGGGCACCCTACGAGCAGTACTTC. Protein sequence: CASSERIGAPYEQYF.